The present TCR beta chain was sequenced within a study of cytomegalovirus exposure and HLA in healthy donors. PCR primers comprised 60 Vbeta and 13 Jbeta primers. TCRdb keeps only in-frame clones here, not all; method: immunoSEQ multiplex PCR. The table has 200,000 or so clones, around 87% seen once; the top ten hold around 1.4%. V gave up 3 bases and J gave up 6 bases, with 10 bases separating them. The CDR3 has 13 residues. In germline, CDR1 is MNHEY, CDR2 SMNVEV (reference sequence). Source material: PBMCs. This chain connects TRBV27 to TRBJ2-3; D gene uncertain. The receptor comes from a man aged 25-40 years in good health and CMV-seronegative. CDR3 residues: CASSFGAGDTQYF. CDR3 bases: TGTGCCAGCAGTTTTGGAGCCGGCGATACGCAGTATTTT.